The 23 T cell receptor beta chains below all came from one sample that was sequenced in a study of regulatory T cells in long-lasting Graves disease. Arm-PCR of CDR3 regions and iRepertoire HTBI primers were used to build TCR beta libraries. TCRdb re-derived calls from the multiplex PCR reads in MiXCR, one entry per CDR3 protein. The table has a few hundred thousand distinct CDR3 sequences, about 16% seen once. Documented time point: newly diagnosed GD, antithyroid drugs for less than 3 months. Isolated PBMC RNA provided the starting material for the TCR library. This specimen was peripheral blood mononuclear cells (PBMCs), taken at new diagnosis, from a patient treated with antithyroid drugs. These receptors were obtained from a female donor with Graves disease.

The chain has TRBV29-1 and TRBJ2-3; D is ambiguous. This CDR3 is built from 14 residues. Germline assignment: CDR1 SQVTM and CDR2 ANQGSEA. The ends were cut back, 2 bases at V and 9 bases at J, with 18 bases in the middle. The CDR3 reads CSVEIHEMPRTQYF. Written as DNA, the CDR3 is TGCAGCGTTGAAATACACGAAATGCCCAGGACGCAGTATTTT.

At least ten counts were recorded for this clonotype. The chain joins TRBV30 to TRBJ2-6, with D unresolved. Germline V gene sequence: CDR1 GTSNPN, CDR2 SVGIG (reference sequence). This CDR3 has 14 residues. V was pared by 2 bases and J by 3 bases, with 8 bases between. CDR3 residues: CAWSPGYGANVLTF. The CDR3 nucleotides are TGTGCCTGGAGTCCCGGCTATGGGGCCAACGTCCTGACTTTC.

This clonotype was recorded at least ten times. This chain joins TRBV19 and TRBJ2-7, with 7 nucleotides matching TRBD2. CDR3 size: 15 residues. Unmatched junction bases numbered 6, after V lost 4 bases and J lost 0 bases. CDR1 is LNHDA, CDR2 SQIVND, per germline (reference sequence). The CDR3: CASSSGGGNSYEQYF. For the CDR3, the DNA is TGTGCCAGTAGTAGCGGCGGGGGAAACTCCTACGAGCAGTACTTC.

A word on this clonotype: This clone may be a read error of a much larger clone one base away. The genes are TRBV3-1 and TRBJ2-5, with 9 bases identical to TRBD1. The DNA matches TRBJ2-1 better at its end, which makes the J call doubtful. The CDR3 loop spans 14 amino acids. CDR1 is LGHDT, CDR2 YNNKEL, per germline (reference sequence). Here the CDR3 reads CASSQGTGWETQFF. In DNA form, the CDR3 reads TGTGCCAGCAGCCAGGGGACAGGGTGGGAGACCCAGTTCTTC.

This clonotype was seen repeatedly, ten times or more. The chain is built from TRBV20-1 and TRBJ2-5, with TRBD2 matching 13 bases. Trimming took 0 bases from V and 5 from J; bases not matched to a gene: 6. The CDR3 spans 16 residues. Germline CDR1 is DFQATT and CDR2 is SNEGSKA (reference sequence). Written as DNA, the CDR3 is TGCAGTGCTAGAGAGGGGACTAGCGGGAATCTGGAGACCCAGTACTTC. Amino acids: CSAREGTSGNLETQYF.

This clonotype was seen ten or more times. V and J are TRBV7-2 and TRBJ2-7, with 13 nucleotides matching TRBD2. Trimming took 4 bases from V and 5 from J; bases not matched to a gene: 2. CDR1 SGHTA and CDR2 FQGNSA come from the germline V gene. CDR3 length equals 14 residues. The CDR3 coding sequence is TGTGCCAGCAGCTGGGGACTAGCGGGGAACGAGCAGTACTTC. Encoded protein: CASSWGLAGNEQYF.

With regard to this clonotype: A much more abundant neighbour one base away suggests this may be a read error. The V and J genes are TRBV12-3 or TRBV12-4 and TRBJ1-2, with 10 bases aligning to TRBD1. V shed 5 bases, J shed 3 bases, and the junction held 3 bases outside the gene matches. This CDR3 is built from 14 residues. CDR3 sequence reads: CASSDRGLDYGYTF. As DNA, the CDR3 is TGTGCCAGCAGTGACAGGGGGCTTGACTATGGCTACACCTTC.

This clonotype was recorded at least ten times. The J gene is TRBJ1-2, the V gene TRBV28, with D tentatively TRBD1 (6 bases). Trimming cost V 4 bases and J 8 bases, with 11 bases left between them. The V gene's germline CDR1 is MDHEN and CDR2 SYDVKM. The CDR3 totals 12 residues. For the CDR3, the DNA is TGTGCCAGCAGTTCGGGGGGCGTCGGCTACACCTTC. Protein sequence: CASSSGGVGYTF.

In regard to this clonotype: A much larger clone is a single base away; this may be a read error. This sequence joins TRBV10-3 and TRBJ2-1; weak D call: TRBD1 (6 bases). The V gene's germline CDR1 is ENHRY and CDR2 SYGVKD. CDR3 length: 13 amino acids. The CDR3 here is CAVSEGDKDEQFF. CDR3 in DNA: TGTGCCGTCAGTGAGGGGGACAAGGATGAGCAGTTCTTC.

This clonotype was picked up a small number of times. The gene calls are TRBV5-8 and TRBJ1-2, with 12 bases aligning to TRBD1. Germline CDR1 SGHTS, CDR2 YDEGEE. V shed 7 bases, J shed 8 bases, and the junction held 6 bases outside the gene matches. This CDR3 spans 13 amino acids. CDR3: CASLGDRGLGYTF. CDR3 nucleotides: TGTGCCAGCCTGGGGGACAGGGGGCTCGGCTACACCTTC.

This clonotype was counted ten times or more. V usage is TRBV11-2 and J usage is TRBJ2-1; 11 nucleotides match TRBD1. V shed 0 bases and J 9 bases; nucleotides not matched to a gene: 4. CDR3 length: 15 amino acids. Looked up from germline, CDR1 is SGHAT and CDR2 is FQNNGV. CDR3 protein: CASSLDQGTGGEQFF. For the CDR3, the DNA is TGTGCCAGCAGCTTAGATCAGGGGACAGGGGGTGAGCAGTTCTTC. Filled out from reference TRBV11-2 and TRBJ2-1, the complete variable domain reads EAGVAQSPRYKIIEKRQSVAFWCNPISGHATLYWYQQILGQGPKLLIQFQNNGVVDDSQLPKDRFSAERLKGVDSTLKIQPAKLEDSAVYLCASSLDQGTGGEQFFGPGTRLTVL.

This clonotype has at least ten counts. The chain links TRBV7-9 to TRBJ2-1; TRBD2 matches 9 bases. The CDR3 covers 14 residues. Germline V gene lookup returns CDR1 SEHNR and CDR2 FQNEAQ (reference sequence). J was trimmed by 7 bases and V by 0 bases; bases with no gene match: 1. DNA of the CDR3: TGTGCCAGCAGCTTAGCCCTAGCGGGAAATGAGCAGTTCTTC. Translated, it gives CASSLALAGNEQFF.

This clonotype occurred many times. The rearrangement joins TRBV10-3 to TRBJ2-2, with D perhaps matching TRBD1 or TRBD2 (5 bases each). Trimming took off 2 bases at V and 4 bases at J, with 8 bases between the two ends. Germline values: CDR1 ENHRY, CDR2 SYGVKD. This CDR3 contains 14 residues. The CDR3 sequence is CAISEEGPTGELFF. The CDR3 DNA is TGTGCCATCAGTGAGGAGGGACCCACCGGGGAGCTGTTTTTT.

This clonotype was found many times. This sequence joins TRBV9 and TRBJ2-3; D gene uncertain. Germline V gene data show CDR1 as SGDLS and CDR2 as YYNGEE. This CDR3 contains 15 residues. Trimming left V 0 bases short and J 1 base short, with 9 bases between. The CDR3 spells CASSVDVLGTDTQYF. In DNA, the CDR3 is TGTGCCAGCAGCGTAGATGTTCTCGGCACAGATACGCAGTATTTT.

This clonotype was detected ten times or more. This chain joins TRBV11-1 and TRBJ2-7; D is unresolved. CDR1 is SGHAT, CDR2 FQDESV, per germline (reference sequence). The CDR3 consists of 11 residues. Trimming shortened V by 1 base and J by 6 bases, and 4 bases separated the two germline ends. The CDR3 spells CASSLDVEQYF. The CDR3 DNA reads as TGTGCCAGCAGCTTAGATGTCGAGCAGTACTTC.

This clonotype was found a few times. The chain recombines TRBV12-3 or TRBV12-4 with TRBJ2-7, with 16 bases that match TRBD2. The CDR3 sequence is 19 residues long. With 6 bases clipped from V and 4 bases from J, the junction kept 15 bases outside the gene matches. The DNA of the CDR3 is TGTGCCAGCAGGAGGACAGGGGGGACTAGCGGGAGGGCCGGGTACGAGCAGTACTTC. This codes for CASRRTGGTSGRAGYEQYF.

Ten or more counts support this clonotype. Written as DNA, the CDR3 is TGTGCCAGCAGACGAGGTAGAGGGTTAGGTATCATTTTGGATACGCAGTATTTT. As protein: CASRRGRGLGIILDTQYF. The rearrangement uses TRBV7-8 and TRBJ2-3; D is perhaps TRBD2 (5 bases). Trimming took 6 bases from V and 6 from J, leaving 28 bases between them. CDR1 and CDR2 (germline): SGHVS, FQNEAQ. The CDR3 sequence is 18 residues long.

DNA of the CDR3: TGTGCCAGCAGTTGGGCTATGGAGGACGGGGAGCTGTTTTTT. This encodes CASSWAMEDGELFF. This chain links TRBV6-5 with TRBJ2-2, with D possibly being TRBD2 (5 bases). The CDR3 runs to 14 residues. CDR1 and CDR2 (germline): MNHEY, SVGAGI. The V end lost 4 bases, the J end lost 7 bases, and 13 bases lay between the germline ends.

The chain has TRBV7-8 and TRBJ2-3; D is uncertain. CDR1 is SGHVS, CDR2 FQNEAQ, per germline. With 5 bases removed from V and 1 base from J, the gap between germline ends came to 10 bases. The CDR3 extends over 14 amino acids. The CDR3 protein is CASSPIGGTDTQYF. The DNA for the CDR3 is TGTGCCAGCAGCCCCATAGGAGGCACAGATACGCAGTATTTT. The whole variable domain, filled in from reference TRBV7-8 and TRBJ2-3, reads GAGVSQSPRYKVAKRGQDVALRCDPISGHVSLFWYQQALGQGPEFLTYFQNEAQLDKSGLPSDRFFAERPEGSVSTLKIQRTQQEDSAVYLCASSPIGGTDTQYFGPGTRLTVL.

There are many counts of this clonotype. The chain employs TRBV7-9 and TRBJ2-5; weak D call: TRBD2 (6 bases). The germline CDR1 and CDR2 sequences are SEHNR and FQNEAQ (reference sequence). V lost 6 bases and J lost 5, with 16 bases in between. This CDR3 has 14 residues. DNA of the CDR3: TGTGCCAGCAGACGGAGGGCCGGTACTGAGACCCAGTACTTC. Its translation is CASRRRAGTETQYF.

The rearrangement uses TRBV27 and TRBJ1-4; D is ambiguous. The germline gives CDR1 MNHEY, CDR2 SMNVEV (reference sequence). This CDR3 has 13 residues. Trimming took off 6 bases at V and 7 bases at J, with 12 bases between the two ends. The CDR3 sequence is CASSTSLGEKLFF. CDR3 bases: TGTGCCAGCAGCACCTCCCTCGGTGAAAAACTGTTTTTT.

As for this clonotype: A much larger clone differs from this one at a single base, so this may be a read error. In DNA, the CDR3 is TGCAGTGCCGGGACAGGGGGGGAAAAACTGTTTTTT. Translated: CSAGTGGEKLFF. The rearrangement uses TRBV20-1 and TRBJ1-4; 11 nucleotides line up with TRBD1. The CDR3 consists of 12 residues. Germline-derived CDR1 and CDR2 are DFQATT and SNEGSKA (reference sequence). Trimming at V came to 6 bases and at J to 8 bases, leaving 2 bases not matched to a gene.

This clonotype was seen many times. The rearrangement joins TRBV20-1 to TRBJ2-1; 9 bases are shared with TRBD2. Germline CDR1 and CDR2: DFQATT and SNEGSKA (reference sequence). The CDR3 spans 15 residues. The V and J ends lost 1 base and 8 bases, in that order; junction bases with no gene match: 9. As DNA, the CDR3 is TGCAGTGCTAGAGGGGCTAGCGGGAAAGGGGATGAGCAGTTCTTC. Translated: CSARGASGKGDEQFF.